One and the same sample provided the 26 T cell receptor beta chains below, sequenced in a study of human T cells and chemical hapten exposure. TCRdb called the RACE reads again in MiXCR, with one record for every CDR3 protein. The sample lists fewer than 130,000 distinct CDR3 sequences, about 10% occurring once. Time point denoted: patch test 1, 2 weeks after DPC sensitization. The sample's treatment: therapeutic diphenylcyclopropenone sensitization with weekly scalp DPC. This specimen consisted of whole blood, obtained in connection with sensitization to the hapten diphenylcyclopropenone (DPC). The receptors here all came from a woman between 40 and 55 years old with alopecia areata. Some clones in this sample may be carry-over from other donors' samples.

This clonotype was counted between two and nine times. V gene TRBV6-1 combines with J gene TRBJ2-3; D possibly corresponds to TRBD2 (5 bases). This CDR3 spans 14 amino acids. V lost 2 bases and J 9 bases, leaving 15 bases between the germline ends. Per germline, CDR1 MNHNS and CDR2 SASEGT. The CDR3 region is CASSEIWELKTQYF. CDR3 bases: TGTGCCAGCAGTGAAATCTGGGAGCTTAAGACGCAGTATTTT.

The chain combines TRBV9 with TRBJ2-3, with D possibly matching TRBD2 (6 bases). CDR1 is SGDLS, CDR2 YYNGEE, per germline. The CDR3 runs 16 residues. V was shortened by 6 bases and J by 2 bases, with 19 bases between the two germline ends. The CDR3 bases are TGTGCCAGCACCACCGGGCGAGCGGGCTACACAGATACGCAGTATTTT. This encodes CASTTGRAGYTDTQYF. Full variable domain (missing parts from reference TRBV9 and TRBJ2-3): DSGVTQTPKHLITATGQRVTLRCSPRSGDLSVYWYQQSLDQGLQFLIQYYNGEERAKGNILERFSAQQFPDLHSELNLSSLELGDSALYFCASTTGRAGYTDTQYFGPGTRLTVL.

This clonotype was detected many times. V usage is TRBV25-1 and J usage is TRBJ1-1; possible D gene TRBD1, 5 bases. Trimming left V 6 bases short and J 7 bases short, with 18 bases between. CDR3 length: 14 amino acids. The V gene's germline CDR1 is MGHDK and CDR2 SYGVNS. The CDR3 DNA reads TGTGCCAGCAGCCTGACCGGGGCGTTTCATGAAGCTTTCTTT. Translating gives CASSLTGAFHEAFF.

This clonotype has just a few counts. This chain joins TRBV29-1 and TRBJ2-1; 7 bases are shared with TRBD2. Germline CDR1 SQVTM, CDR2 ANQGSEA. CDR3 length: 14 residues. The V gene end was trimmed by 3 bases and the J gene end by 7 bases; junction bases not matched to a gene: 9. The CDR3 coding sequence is TGCAGCGTTGATTGGGGGGGAGCGAGGAATGAGCAGTTCTTC. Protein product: CSVDWGGARNEQFF.

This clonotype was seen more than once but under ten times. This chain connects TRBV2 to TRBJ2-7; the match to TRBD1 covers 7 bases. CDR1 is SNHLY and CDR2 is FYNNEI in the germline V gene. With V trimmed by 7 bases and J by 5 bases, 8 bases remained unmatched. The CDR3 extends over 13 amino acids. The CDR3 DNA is TGTGCCAGCAAGACGGACAGGTTCAACGAGCAGTACTTC. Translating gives CASKTDRFNEQYF.

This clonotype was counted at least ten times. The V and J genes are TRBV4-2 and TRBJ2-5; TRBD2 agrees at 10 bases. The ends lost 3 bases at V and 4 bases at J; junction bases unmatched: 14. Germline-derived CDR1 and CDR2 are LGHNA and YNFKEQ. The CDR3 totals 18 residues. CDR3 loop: CASSQLRGRASGGETQYF. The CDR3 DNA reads TGTGCCAGCAGCCAGCTCCGCGGGCGTGCTAGCGGGGGAGAGACCCAGTACTTC.

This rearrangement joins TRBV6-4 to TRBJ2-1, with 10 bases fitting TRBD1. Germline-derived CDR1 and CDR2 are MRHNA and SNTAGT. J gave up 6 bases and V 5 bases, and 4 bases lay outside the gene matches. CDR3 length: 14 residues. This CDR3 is CASSTGTGANEQFF. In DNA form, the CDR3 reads TGTGCCAGCAGTACCGGGACAGGGGCCAATGAGCAGTTCTTC.

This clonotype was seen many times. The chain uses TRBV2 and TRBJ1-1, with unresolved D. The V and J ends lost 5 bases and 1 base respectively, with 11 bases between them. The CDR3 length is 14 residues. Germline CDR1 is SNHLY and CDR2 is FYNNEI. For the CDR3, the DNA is TGTGCCAGCAGTCCAGAGGCAGGGAACACTGAAGCTTTCTTT. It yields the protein CASSPEAGNTEAFF.

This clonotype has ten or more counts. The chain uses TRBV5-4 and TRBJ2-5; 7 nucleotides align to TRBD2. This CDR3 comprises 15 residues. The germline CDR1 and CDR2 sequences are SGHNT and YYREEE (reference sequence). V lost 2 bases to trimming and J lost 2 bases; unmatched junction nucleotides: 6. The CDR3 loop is CASSFEASGQETQYF. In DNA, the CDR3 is TGTGCCAGCAGCTTTGAGGCTAGCGGACAAGAGACCCAGTACTTC.

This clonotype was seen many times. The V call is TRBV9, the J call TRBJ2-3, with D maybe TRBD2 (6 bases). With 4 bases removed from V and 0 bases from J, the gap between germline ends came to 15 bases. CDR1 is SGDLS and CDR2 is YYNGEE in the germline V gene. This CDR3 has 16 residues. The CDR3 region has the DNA TGTGCCAGCAGCCCTTTTGAGGCGGGAAGCACAGATACGCAGTATTTT. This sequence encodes CASSPFEAGSTDTQYF.

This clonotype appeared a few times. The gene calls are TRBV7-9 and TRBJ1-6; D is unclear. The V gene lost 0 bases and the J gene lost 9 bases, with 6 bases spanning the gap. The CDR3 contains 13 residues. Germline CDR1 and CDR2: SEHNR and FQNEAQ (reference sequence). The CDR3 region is CASSLALSSPLHF. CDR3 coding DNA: TGTGCCAGCAGCTTAGCTCTTAGTTCACCCCTCCACTTT.

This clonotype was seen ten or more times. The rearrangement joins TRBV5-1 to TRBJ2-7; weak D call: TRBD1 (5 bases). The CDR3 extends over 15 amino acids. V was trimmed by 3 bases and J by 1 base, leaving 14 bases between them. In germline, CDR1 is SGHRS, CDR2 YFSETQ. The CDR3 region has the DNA TGCGCCAGCAGCTGGGGCGTACAGGTATCCTACGAGCAGTACTTC. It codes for CASSWGVQVSYEQYF.

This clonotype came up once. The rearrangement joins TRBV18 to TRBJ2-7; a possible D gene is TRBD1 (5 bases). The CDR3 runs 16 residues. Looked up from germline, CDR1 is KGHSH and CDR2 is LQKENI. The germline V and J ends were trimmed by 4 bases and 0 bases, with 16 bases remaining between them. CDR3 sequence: CASSLEQANLSYEQYF. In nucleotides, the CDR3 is TGTGCCAGCTCACTCGAACAGGCAAACCTCTCCTACGAGCAGTACTTC.

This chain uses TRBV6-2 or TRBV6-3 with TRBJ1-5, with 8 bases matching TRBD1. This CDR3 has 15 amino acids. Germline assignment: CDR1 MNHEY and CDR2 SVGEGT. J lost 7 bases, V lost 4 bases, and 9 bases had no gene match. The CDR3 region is CASSWRGQAHQPQHF. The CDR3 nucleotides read TGTGCCAGCAGTTGGCGGGGACAGGCACACCAGCCCCAGCATTTT.

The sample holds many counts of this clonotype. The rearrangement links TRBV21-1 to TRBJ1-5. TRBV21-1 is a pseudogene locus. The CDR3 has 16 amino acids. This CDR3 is CASRKSGEGSNQPQHF. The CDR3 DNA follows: TGTGCCAGCAGGAAATCAGGGGAGGGCAGCAATCAGCCCCAGCATTTT.

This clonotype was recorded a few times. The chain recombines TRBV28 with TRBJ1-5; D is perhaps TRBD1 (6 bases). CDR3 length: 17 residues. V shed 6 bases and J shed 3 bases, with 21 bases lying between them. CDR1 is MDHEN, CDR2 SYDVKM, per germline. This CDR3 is CASSPIQGLKLNQPQHF. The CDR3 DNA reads TGTGCCAGCAGCCCAATACAGGGACTCAAGCTCAATCAGCCCCAGCATTTT.

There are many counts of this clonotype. In DNA, the CDR3 is TGCAGTGCACAGGGACAGGGGGCTCGATGGGAGCAGTACTTC. Encoded protein: CSAQGQGARWEQYF. The chain couples TRBV20-1 to TRBJ2-7; TRBD1 agrees at 12 bases. CDR1 and CDR2 from the germline V gene are DFQATT and SNEGSKA (reference sequence). This CDR3 spans 14 amino acids. The trim removed 6 bases at V and 7 bases at J, leaving 10 bases unmatched.

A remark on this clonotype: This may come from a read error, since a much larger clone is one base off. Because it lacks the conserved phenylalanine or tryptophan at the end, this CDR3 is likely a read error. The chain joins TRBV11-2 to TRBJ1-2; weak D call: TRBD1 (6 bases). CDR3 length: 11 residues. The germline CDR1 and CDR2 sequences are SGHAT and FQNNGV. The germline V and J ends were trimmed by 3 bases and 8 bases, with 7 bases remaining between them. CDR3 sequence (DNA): TGTGCCAGCAGCTTGGGGACAGGCTACACCCTC. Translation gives CASSLGTGYTL.

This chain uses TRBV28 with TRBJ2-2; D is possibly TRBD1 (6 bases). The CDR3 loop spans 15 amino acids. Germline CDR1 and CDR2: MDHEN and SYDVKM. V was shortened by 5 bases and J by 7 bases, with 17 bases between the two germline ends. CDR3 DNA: TGTGCCAGCAGTCCGATACAGGGATTGGGCGGGGAGCTGTTTTTT. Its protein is CASSPIQGLGGELFF. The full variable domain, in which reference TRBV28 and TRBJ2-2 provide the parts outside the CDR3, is DVKVTQSSRYLVKRTGEKVFLECVQDMDHENMFWYRQDPGLGLRLIYFSYDVKMKEKGDIPEGYSVSREKKERFSLILESASTNQTSMYLCASSPIQGLGGELFFGEGSRLTVL.

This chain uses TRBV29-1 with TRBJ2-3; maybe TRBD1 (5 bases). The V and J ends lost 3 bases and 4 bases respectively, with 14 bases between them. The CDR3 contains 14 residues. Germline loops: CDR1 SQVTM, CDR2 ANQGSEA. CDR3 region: CSVERTRPADTQYF. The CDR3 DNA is TGCAGCGTTGAGAGGACACGACCGGCAGATACGCAGTATTTT.

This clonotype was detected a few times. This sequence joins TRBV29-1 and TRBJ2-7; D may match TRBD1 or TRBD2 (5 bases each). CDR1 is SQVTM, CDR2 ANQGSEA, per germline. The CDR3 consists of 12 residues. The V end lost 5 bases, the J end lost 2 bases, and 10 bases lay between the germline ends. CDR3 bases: TGCAGCGTTCGGGACGGGGCCTACGAGCAGTACTTC. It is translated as CSVRDGAYEQYF.

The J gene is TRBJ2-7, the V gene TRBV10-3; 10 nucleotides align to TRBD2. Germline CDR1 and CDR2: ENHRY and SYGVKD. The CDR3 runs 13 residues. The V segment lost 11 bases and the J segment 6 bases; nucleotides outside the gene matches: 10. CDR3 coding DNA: TGTGCCGTTACCGGGACTAGCGAACGCGAGCAGTACTTC. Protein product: CAVTGTSEREQYF.

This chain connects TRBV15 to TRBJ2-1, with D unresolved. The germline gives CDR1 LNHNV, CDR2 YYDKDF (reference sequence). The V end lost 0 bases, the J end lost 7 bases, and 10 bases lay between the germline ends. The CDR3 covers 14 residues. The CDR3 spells CATSRDFVGNEQFF. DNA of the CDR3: TGTGCCACCAGCAGAGATTTCGTAGGGAATGAGCAGTTCTTC.

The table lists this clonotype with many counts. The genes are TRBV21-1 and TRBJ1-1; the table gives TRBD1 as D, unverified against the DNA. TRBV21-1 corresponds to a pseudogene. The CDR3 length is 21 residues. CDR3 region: CASSGKAHGTGGFPYGTEAFF. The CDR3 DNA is TGTGCCAGCAGCGGAAAAGCGCACGGGACAGGGGGCTTCCCGTATGGCACTGAAGCTTTCTTT.

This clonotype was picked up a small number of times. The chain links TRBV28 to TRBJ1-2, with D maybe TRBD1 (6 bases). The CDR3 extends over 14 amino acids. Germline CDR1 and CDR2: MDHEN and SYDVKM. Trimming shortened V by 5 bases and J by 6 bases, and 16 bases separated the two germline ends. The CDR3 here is CASSGGLGANGYTF. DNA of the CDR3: TGTGCCAGCAGTGGGGGTCTGGGGGCGAATGGCTACACCTTC.

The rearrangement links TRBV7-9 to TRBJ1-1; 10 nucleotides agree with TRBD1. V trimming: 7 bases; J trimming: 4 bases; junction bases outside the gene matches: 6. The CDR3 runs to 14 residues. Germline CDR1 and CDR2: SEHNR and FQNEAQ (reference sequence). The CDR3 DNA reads TGTGCCAGCAACCCTGGACAGGGGGGCACTGAAGCTTTCTTT. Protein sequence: CASNPGQGGTEAFF.